The rows below give T cell receptor beta chains drawn from one sample of a study of CD8 T cells in ankylosing spondylitis. TCRdb reanalysed the 5' RACE reads using MiXCR and keeps one entry per CDR3 protein. Here the sample spans about 510,000 distinct CDR3 sequences, roughly 5.2% being singletons. Sample: blood, either unsorted or a sorted T cell fraction (not recorded which). All receptors derive from a male donor with ankylosing spondylitis. Each CDR3 is given without its conserved first and last residue. A D gene is named only where the DNA matches it firmly.

TRBJ2-5 | TRBV20-1 | NA | SARRQLLQETQY
TRBJ2-7 | TRBV28 | TRBD1 | ASWDSYEQY
TRBJ1-2 | TRBV7-2 | NA | ASSLRFRGGYGYT
TRBJ2-1 | TRBV24-1 | NA | ATSGDNNEQF
TRBJ1-2 | TRBV20-1 | TRBD1 | RGTGNNYGYT
TRBJ1-2 | TRBV6-5 | TRBD1 | ASSYWEDRGENYGYT
TRBJ2-5 | TRBV28 | NA | ASSLSEGALETQY
TRBJ1-2 | TRBV10-3 | NA | AITPGPYGYT
TRBJ2-1 | TRBV7-2 | TRBD2 | ASSLTSGSMNNEQF
TRBJ1-1 | TRBV7-3 | TRBD1 | ASSHGGTGVANTEAF
TRBJ2-7 | TRBV7-8 | NA | ASSHSGTYEQY
TRBJ1-3 | TRBV5-6 | NA | ASSLILSGNTIY
TRBJ2-7 | TRBV20-1 | TRBD1 | SAPIRQGHEQY
TRBJ2-3 | TRBV7-2 | TRBD2 | ASSLGLAGVDTQY
TRBJ1-4 | TRBV7-2 | NA | ASSLNSRPGGYEKLF
TRBJ2-1 | TRBV19 | TRBD1 | ASSHRGLGNEQF